The clone carrying this T cell receptor (beta chain) was observed once. Its target is unknown. This table comes from immunoSEQ multiplex PCR, and its TCRdb copy is limited to in-frame clones, with some not included. The repertoire holds 150,000 or so clones, with about 88% as singletons. Germline V gives CDR1 SGHTA, CDR2 FQGNSA. Trimming shortened V by 8 bases and J by 7 bases, and 18 bases separated the two germline ends. The CDR3 totals 14 residues. This entry is derived from a study of radiation and T cells in renal cell carcinoma. Findings and caveats of the study: Top tumor clonotypes rose in blood 2 weeks post-radiation, then contracted.

Documented time point: baseline pretreatment blood. Treatment defined: 15 Gy SBRT to primary tumor, nephrectomy 4 weeks later. The patient's renal cell carcinoma had clear cell pathology. This sequence originates from a woman between 70 and 85 years old with renal cell carcinoma. Sequencing used blood, obtained from a patient whose treatment included radiotherapy and nephrectomy. V and J are TRBV7-2 and TRBJ2-1; tentative D call: TRBD2 (7 bases). CDR3 loop: CASGSGGPGNEQFF. The DNA for the CDR3 is TGTGCCAGCGGCTCCGGGGGGCCGGGAAATGAGCAGTTCTTC.